Listed below are T cell receptor beta chains from one sample, sequenced in a study of read filtering for tumor transcriptome and immune sequencing. MiXCR, applied by TCRdb to the reads, yields one record per CDR3 protein. The sample shows approximately 150,000 distinct CDR3 sequences, less than 15% of them seen only once. The sequenced sample was a population of CD138-negative cells sorted from bone marrow. Every receptor here comes from a donor at least 40 years old with multiple myeloma. CDR3s include the opening cysteine and the closing phenylalanine or tryptophan. The order of the fields is V gene, J gene, clone size, D gene, CDR3 DNA, CDR3 protein. A D gene is named only where the DNA matches it firmly. Some rows have no size entry. The others give once, few or many, or a class for an expanded clone.

TRBV6-4	TRBJ1-1	many	TRBD1	TGTGCCCAGACGCCAAGGACAGGGGGCCCTGAAGCTTTCTTT	CAQTPRTGGPEAFF
TRBV6-5	TRBJ2-7	few	-	TGTGCCAGCACTCTCCTTGGGGGAGGCGAGCAGTACTTC	CASTLLGGGEQYF
TRBV3-1	TRBJ1-1	few	-	TGTGCCAGCAGCCAAGCCTATTGGAACTCTGAAGCTTTCTTT	CASSQAYWNSEAFF
TRBV30	TRBJ1-1	many	-	TGTGCCAGCAGGCGATCCACTGAAGCTTTCTTT	CASRRSTEAFF
TRBV20-1	TRBJ2-4	-	-	TGCAGTGCTAGTGGGCTAGGATTCGCAAACATTCAGTACTTC	CSASGLGFANIQYF
TRBV6-5	TRBJ2-7	many	TRBD1	TGTGCCAGCAGTTACGGTTTTTCGGGACAGGGTTTTTCTTACGAGCAGTACTTC	CASSYGFSGQGFSYEQYF
TRBV3-1	TRBJ2-1	many	TRBD2	TGTGCCAGCAGACGTAGGCGGGAGCAAAGCTCCTACAATGAGCAGTTCTTC	CASRRRREQSSYNEQFF
TRBV7-9	TRBJ1-1	many	-	TGTGCCAGCAGTTTACAGTTGAACACTGAAGCTTTCTTT	CASSLQLNTEAFF
TRBV20-1	TRBJ2-5	-	TRBD2	TGCAGTGCTAGAGAACCCCTAGCGGGAGTTAAAGAGACCCAGTACTTC	CSAREPLAGVKETQYF
TRBV13	TRBJ2-2	many	-	TGTGCCAGCAGCTTATCGGGGGGCGGCACCGGGGAGCTGTTTTTT	CASSLSGGGTGELFF
TRBV29-1	TRBJ2-2	many	TRBD2	TGCAGCGTTGAGGGGGGGGACACCGGGGAGCTGTTTTTT	CSVEGGDTGELFF
TRBV29-1	TRBJ2-7	many	TRBD2	TGCAGCGTCTCCGGGACTAGCGGGAGGGCCTCGTACGAGCAGTACTTC	CSVSGTSGRASYEQYF
TRBV19	TRBJ1-2	many	-	TGTGCCAGTAACTACCGGACGGAGGTATTCTATGGCTACACCTTC	CASNYRTEVFYGYTF
TRBV2	TRBJ2-5	many	-	TGTGCCAGCAGTGAAGCGCTTCAGGAAAAAGGATTC	CASSEALQEKGF
TRBV7-2	TRBJ2-4	many	-	TGTGCCAGCAGCTTAGGAGAGGGGGTTTTAGCCAAAAACATTCAGTACTTC	CASSLGEGVLAKNIQYF
TRBV5-1	TRBJ2-7	few	-	TGCGCCAGCAGCGCCGCCGGGATATCCTACGAGCAGTACTTC	CASSAAGISYEQYF
TRBV29-1	TRBJ1-1	many	TRBD1	TGCAGCGTGCGGCGGGACAGCGTTTCATTT	CSVRRDSVSF
TRBV7-2	TRBJ2-3	few	TRBD2	TGTGCCAGCAACCTCGGGAGGTCCGCAGATACGCAGTATTTT	CASNLGRSADTQYF
TRBV6-2/TRBV6-3	TRBJ2-2	many	TRBD1	TGTGCCAGCAATGACCGGGACAGAGACACCGGGGAGCTGTTTTTT	CASNDRDRDTGELFF
TRBV20-1	TRBJ2-1	-	-	TGCAGTGCTAGAGATAGACCGGCCTACAATGAGCAGTTCTTC	CSARDRPAYNEQFF
TRBV11-2	TRBJ2-1	many	TRBD1	TGTGCCAGCAGCTTGACCAGACAGGGGGCGGTGGATGAGCAGTTCTTC	CASSLTRQGAVDEQFF
TRBV27	TRBJ1-5	many	TRBD1	TGTGCCAGCAGGGGACAGGGGTACAATCAGCCCCAGCATTTT	CASRGQGYNQPQHF